Following are 19 T cell receptor beta chains from one sample sequenced in a study of blood T cell repertoires in COVID-19 (dated by TCRdb to between 2020 and 2021). The library was generated by the immunoSEQ multiplex PCR assay. Entries here come from immuneACCESS through TCRdb and include only in-frame sequences with V and J called. Some clones fail to appear in such tables; in the studies checked, an unresolved V gene covers under half of the shortfall, and the cause of the remainder is unknown. Counted in this sample were under 250,000 clones; over 80% of them appeared once. The ten largest account for approximately 1.5% of the sample. Input material: peripheral blood. The receptors come from a woman aged 40-49 years who had recovered from COVID-19.

The chain has TRBV4-2 and TRBJ2-2, with a tentative D call TRBD1 (5 bases). Germline V gene sequence: CDR1 LGHNA, CDR2 YNFKEQ. This CDR3 is 14 amino acids long. V lost 3 bases to trimming and J lost 6 bases, with 11 bases between them. The CDR3 reads CASSHVREAGELFF. The CDR3 nucleotides are TGTGCCAGCAGCCACGTCAGGGAAGCCGGGGAGCTGTTTTTT.

The chain employs TRBV6-1 and TRBJ2-7; TRBD2 agrees at 7 bases. The ends lost 2 bases at V and 0 bases at J; junction bases unmatched: 10. The germline V gene encodes CDR1 MNHNS and CDR2 SASEGT. This CDR3 has 17 residues. DNA of the CDR3: TGTGCCAGCAGTGAACTTCGGAGCGGGGATAGCTCCTACGAGCAGTACTTC. Translated: CASSELRSGDSSYEQYF.

The chain links TRBV18 to TRBJ1-2; a weak D match, TRBD1 (6 bases). Trimming shortened V by 3 bases and J by 0 bases, and 11 bases separated the two germline ends. This CDR3 has 15 residues. Germline values: CDR1 KGHSH, CDR2 LQKENI. The CDR3 here is CASSPVDSSNYGYTF. The CDR3 DNA follows: TGTGCCAGCTCACCGGTGGACAGCTCTAACTATGGCTACACCTTC.

The chain recombines TRBV28 with TRBJ2-2; maybe TRBD2 (7 bases). Trimming left V 5 bases short and J 3 bases short, with 16 bases between. CDR3 length: 16 residues. Per germline, CDR1 MDHEN and CDR2 SYDVKM. The CDR3 loop is CASSGRKGGDTGELFF. The CDR3 DNA reads TGTGCCAGCAGTGGCCGGAAGGGGGGGGACACCGGGGAGCTGTTTTTT.

The sample holds one count of this clone. The chain recombines TRBV7-8 with TRBJ2-5; 9 bases are shared with TRBD1. The CDR3 runs 15 residues. Unmatched junction bases numbered 8, after V lost 4 bases and J lost 5 bases. CDR1 and CDR2 from the germline V gene are SGHVS and FQNEAQ. CDR3 in DNA: TGTGCCAGCAGCTGGACCGGGACAGGGCGGGAGACCCAGTACTTC. As protein: CASSWTGTGRETQYF.

The chain has TRBV6-1 and TRBJ2-2, with D maybe TRBD1 (5 bases). Trimming stripped 2 bases from V and 6 bases from J, with 10 bases between. CDR1 is MNHNS, CDR2 SASEGT, per germline. This CDR3 spans 14 amino acids. CDR3 loop: CASSEQGYSGELFF. CDR3 DNA sequence: TGTGCCAGCAGTGAACAGGGTTACTCCGGGGAGCTGTTTTTT.

This clone was recorded once. The chain combines TRBV6-5 with TRBJ1-2; no firm D call. V gave up 7 bases and J gave up 1 base, with 10 bases separating them. The CDR3 totals 13 residues. Germline V gives CDR1 MNHEY, CDR2 SVGAGI. CDR3 sequence reads: CASTQRVNYGYTF. The CDR3 DNA is TGTGCCAGCACCCAGAGGGTTAACTATGGCTACACCTTC.

J is TRBJ2-3 and V is TRBV27; TRBD2 agrees at 13 bases. From germline, CDR1 is MNHEY and CDR2 SMNVEV (reference sequence). The CDR3 is 17 amino acids. Trimming cost V 4 bases and J 1 base; bases outside gene matches: 5. Written as DNA, the CDR3 is TGTGCCAGCAGTTCGGGACTAGCGGGGTTGGGCACAGATACGCAGTATTTT. Its protein is CASSSGLAGLGTDTQYF.

The V call is TRBV27, the J call TRBJ2-7, with a weak D call TRBD2 (6 bases). This CDR3 is 14 amino acids long. The germline gives CDR1 MNHEY, CDR2 SMNVEV (reference sequence). The V gene lost 6 bases and the J gene lost 2 bases, with 14 bases spanning the gap. The CDR3 bases are TGTGCCAGCAGCCTGGGATCGGGGGCCTACGAGCAGTACTTC. Translated: CASSLGSGAYEQYF.

Only a few counts were recorded for this clone. The V and J genes are TRBV2 and TRBJ1-6; possibly TRBD1 for D (5 bases). Looked up from germline, CDR1 is SNHLY and CDR2 is FYNNEI. The ends were cut back, 1 base at V and 9 bases at J, with 10 bases in the middle. The CDR3 contains 14 residues. The DNA for the CDR3 is TGTGCCAGCAGTGAAGAGGGGTTCGGTTCACCCCTCCACTTT. Protein: CASSEEGFGSPLHF.

V usage is TRBV5-4 and J usage is TRBJ2-2; 7 positions agree with TRBD1. Germline-derived CDR1 and CDR2 are SGHNT and YYREEE (reference sequence). V was pared by 7 bases and J by 6 bases, with 6 bases of the junction left unmatched. CDR3 size: 13 residues. The CDR3 sequence: CASEGQKAGELFF. CDR3 nucleotides: TGTGCCAGCGAGGGACAGAAAGCCGGGGAGCTGTTTTTT.

This sequence joins TRBV25-1 and TRBJ1-4, with TRBD1 matching over 11 bases. The V gene end was trimmed by 1 base and the J gene end by 7 bases; junction bases not matched to a gene: 2. The CDR3 runs 15 residues. The germline V gene encodes CDR1 MGHDK and CDR2 SYGVNS. CDR3 region: CASSESDRGPEKLFF. DNA for the CDR3: TGTGCCAGCAGTGAATCGGACAGGGGGCCTGAAAAACTGTTTTTT.

CDR3 coding DNA: TGTGCCAGCAGCTTTTCGGCGGGACTGGGTAATTCACCCCTCCACTTT. Protein product: CASSFSAGLGNSPLHF. V and J are TRBV7-9 and TRBJ1-6; D may be TRBD1 (5 bases). Deletions cut 3 bases from V and 6 bases from J, with 15 bases between. The CDR3 consists of 16 residues. Germline values: CDR1 SEHNR, CDR2 FQNEAQ (reference sequence).

This sequence joins TRBV7-9 and TRBJ1-4; 9 nucleotides match TRBD1. This CDR3 comprises 15 residues. Germline V gene sequence: CDR1 SEHNR, CDR2 FQNEAQ (reference sequence). The V segment lost 4 bases and the J segment 3 bases; nucleotides outside the gene matches: 3. CDR3 bases: TGTGCCAGCAGCTCCCGGGACAGGGCTAATGAAAAACTGTTTTTT. Protein sequence: CASSSRDRANEKLFF.

This chain uses TRBV28 with TRBJ1-6; D remains ambiguous. Trimming cost V 7 bases and J 8 bases, with 15 bases left between them. The CDR3 length is 14 residues. In germline, CDR1 is MDHEN, CDR2 SYDVKM. This CDR3 is CASTSGPQYSPLHF. The CDR3 region has the DNA TGTGCCAGCACCTCAGGTCCCCAGTATTCACCCCTCCACTTT.

V usage is TRBV4-1 and J usage is TRBJ1-2; 11 positions agree with TRBD1. Germline V CDR1 and CDR2: MGHRA, YSYEKL. V was clipped by 3 bases and J by 0 bases; unmatched bases: 3. This CDR3 spans 16 amino acids. The CDR3 reads CASSQGTGGTNYGYTF. The CDR3 bases are TGCGCCAGCAGCCAGGGGACAGGGGGAACTAACTATGGCTACACCTTC.

V usage is TRBV19 and J usage is TRBJ2-1; D perhaps matches TRBD1 (6 bases). Between the trimmed V and J ends, which lost 5 bases and 2 bases, there was a span of 10 bases. Germline CDR1 and CDR2: LNHDA and SQIVND (reference sequence). The CDR3 is 14 amino acids. In nucleotides, the CDR3 is TGTGCCAGTAGTGTACAGGGAGCCTACAATGAGCAGTTCTTC. Protein sequence: CASSVQGAYNEQFF.

The V call is TRBV9, the J call TRBJ2-5; D not certain. The germline V gene has CDR1 SGDLS and CDR2 YYNGEE. There are 15 residues in the CDR3. Trimming took 0 bases from V and 0 from J, leaving 9 bases between them. As DNA, the CDR3 is TGTGCCAGCAGCGTAGGTACCGGGTACCAAGAGACCCAGTACTTC. Its translation: CASSVGTGYQETQYF.

This chain uses TRBV15 with TRBJ2-1, with 7 bases that match TRBD2. The trim removed 1 base at V and 5 bases at J, leaving 8 bases unmatched. Germline V CDR1 and CDR2: LNHNV, YYDKDF (reference sequence). This CDR3 comprises 16 residues. CDR3 sequence: CATSRVQRGPNNEQFF. CDR3 sequence (DNA): TGTGCCACCAGCAGAGTACAGCGGGGCCCGAACAATGAGCAGTTCTTC.